These 14 T cell receptor beta chains came from one sample sequenced in a study of T-cell reconstitution after alpha-beta-depleted transplantation in children. Unique molecular identifiers were used to barcode this TCRbeta library. TCRdb used MiXCR to reprocess the PCR reads, holding one entry per CDR3 protein. This sample carries hundreds of thousands of distinct CDR3 sequences, 15% to 20% of them seen once, and the ten largest clones take under 6%. The material was PBMCs, mostly from graft donor cells, obtained 360 days after TCRalphabeta/CD19-depleted stem cell transplant. These TCRs come from a male patient under 18 who had a stem cell transplant for acute lymphoblastic leukemia, so the T cells may come from the graft donor.

This clonotype has only a few counts. The chain links TRBV2 to TRBJ2-7; D ambiguous. The CDR3 consists of 11 residues. V was pared by 4 bases and J by 5 bases, with 6 bases between. Per germline, CDR1 SNHLY and CDR2 FYNNEI. The CDR3 loop is CASSVANEQYF. DNA for the CDR3: TGTGCCAGCAGTGTGGCAAACGAGCAGTACTTC.

In this sample, this clonotype turned up a few times. The chain joins TRBV27 to TRBJ1-1; D not resolved. With 11 bases removed from V and 11 bases from J, the gap between germline ends came to 24 bases. Germline V gene sequence: CDR1 MNHEY, CDR2 SMNVEV (reference sequence). This CDR3 region has 13 residues. CDR3 amino acids: CAVLQPGSLGAFF. In DNA form, the CDR3 reads TGTGCCGTACTACAGCCGGGGTCTCTCGGGGCTTTCTTT.

The sample holds many counts of this clonotype. The chain recombines TRBV21-1 with TRBJ2-7. TRBV21-1 is deemed a pseudogene. CDR3 length: 9 amino acids. In DNA form, the CDR3 reads TGTGCCAGGGTTGTGGTGCAGTACTTC. Translation: CARVVVQYF.

This clonotype was found a few times. The rearrangement uses TRBV4-1 and TRBJ1-6; D gene uncertain. The CDR3 has 15 amino acids. Germline values: CDR1 MGHRA, CDR2 YSYEKL. Trimming cost V 0 bases and J 7 bases, with 10 bases left between them. This CDR3 reads CASSQEKDLNSPLHF. In DNA form, the CDR3 reads TGCGCCAGCAGCCAAGAGAAGGACTTAAATTCACCCCTCCACTTT.

The J gene is TRBJ2-2, the V gene TRBV9; 8 nucleotides line up with TRBD2. Germline trimming cut 1 base from V and 6 bases from J; bases unmatched to any gene: 8. There are 16 residues in the CDR3. CDR1 and CDR2 (germline): SGDLS, YYNGEE. Here the CDR3 DNA reads TGTGCCAGCAGCGTATCCGGGAGGGGAGGCGCCGGGGAGCTGTTTTTT. Amino acids: CASSVSGRGGAGELFF.

The sample holds many counts of this clonotype. The chain has TRBV20-1 and TRBJ2-7; the D gene is possibly TRBD2 (6 bases). CDR3 length: 14 residues. V gave up 3 bases and J gave up 4 bases, with 16 bases separating them. Germline V gene data show CDR1 as DFQATT and CDR2 as SNEGSKA (reference sequence). The CDR3 DNA reads as TGCAGTGCTAGGGAACACTCGCGGGGATACGAGCAGTACTTC. It encodes CSAREHSRGYEQYF.

This chain uses TRBV5-1 with TRBJ2-1, with D perhaps TRBD1 or TRBD2 (5 bases each). The CDR3 is 13 residues long. The V gene's germline CDR1 is SGHRS and CDR2 YFSETQ. The ends were cut back, 3 bases at V and 8 bases at J, with 12 bases in the middle. DNA for the CDR3: TGCGCCAGCAGCTCCCCTGGGGGAGATGAGCAGTTCTTC. Translating gives CASSSPGGDEQFF. Full variable domain (remainder filled in from reference TRBV5-1 and TRBJ2-1): KAGVTQTPRYLIKTRGQQVTLSCSPISGHRSVSWYQQTPGQGLQFLFEYFSETQRNKGNFPGRFSGRQFSNSRSEMNVSTLELGDSALYLCASSSPGGDEQFFGPGTRLTVL.

This clonotype was observed a single time. The rearrangement joins TRBV4-1 to TRBJ1-2, with D possibly being TRBD1 (6 bases). This CDR3 has 15 residues. Trimming took 4 bases from V and 2 from J, leaving 14 bases between them. Germline values: CDR1 MGHRA, CDR2 YSYEKL. CDR3 DNA sequence: TGCGCCAGCAGCCCCCCACACCAGGGGAACTATGGCTACACCTTC. Amino acid sequence: CASSPPHQGNYGYTF.

In its sample, this clonotype was seen a few times. The V gene is TRBV4-1, the J gene TRBJ2-7; 8 bases match TRBD2. The germline V gene has CDR1 MGHRA and CDR2 YSYEKL. V was pared by 0 bases and J by 2 bases, with 6 bases of the junction left unmatched. This CDR3 is 16 amino acids long. DNA for the CDR3: TGCGCCAGCAGCCAAGATGCGGGGGGTGGTGCCTACGAGCAGTACTTC. This translates into CASSQDAGGGAYEQYF.

The chain joins TRBV19 to TRBJ2-1; D might be TRBD1 (5 bases). Trimming took off 7 bases at V and 7 bases at J, with 14 bases between the two ends. This CDR3 is built from 13 residues. Germline-derived CDR1 and CDR2 are LNHDA and SQIVND (reference sequence). Here the CDR3 DNA reads TGTGCCAGTACCTTTCAGGGAACTAATGAGCAGTTCTTC. This encodes CASTFQGTNEQFF.

This clonotype was detected a few times. V is TRBV4-2 and J is TRBJ2-6; maybe TRBD2 (5 bases). V was shortened by 1 base and J by 3 bases, with 7 bases between the two germline ends. CDR3 length: 15 residues. Germline CDR1 is LGHNA and CDR2 is YNFKEQ. Here the CDR3 DNA reads TGTGCCAGCAGCCAAGGAGGGCATGGGGCCAACGTCCTGACTTTC. Amino acids: CASSQGGHGANVLTF.

This clonotype was counted only a few times. The chain combines TRBV9 with TRBJ2-5; 8 positions agree with TRBD2. Germline-derived CDR1 and CDR2 are SGDLS and YYNGEE. CDR3 length equals 16 residues. V lost 1 base and J lost 7; bases outside the gene matches: 12. CDR3 in DNA: TGTGCCAGCAGCGTAACCAGCGGGAGTCGCCTGGCGACCCAGTACTTC. Protein: CASSVTSGSRLATQYF.

V and J are TRBV5-6 and TRBJ1-5; TRBD1 is a possible D gene (6 bases). Deletions cut 6 bases from V and 3 bases from J, with 16 bases between. Germline values: CDR1 SGHDT, CDR2 YYEEEE. The CDR3 consists of 15 residues. CDR3 in amino acids: CASTRTVHSNQPQHF. The CDR3 region has the DNA TGTGCCAGCACAAGGACAGTGCATTCCAATCAGCCCCAGCATTTT.

CDR3 sequence: CSVRQGVDEQYF. CDR3 in DNA: TGCAGTGTTCGACAGGGCGTTGACGAGCAGTACTTC. The rearrangement uses TRBV29-1 and TRBJ2-7, with TRBD1 matching 7 bases. Germline assignment: CDR1 SQVTM and CDR2 ANQGSEA. CDR3 length equals 12 residues.